The TCR beta chain under discussion was sequenced for a study of T cells in Graves' hyperthyroidism and ophthalmopathy. Findings and caveats of the study: The blood repertoire included most of the expanded thyroid clonotypes above 0.001. Through a model of 13 V-J features, ophthalmopathy was separated from stable hyperthyroidism. The model's output predicted ophthalmopathy at a median of around 6.9 months prior to onset.

TCR beta CDR3 sequences were amplified from RNA transcripts. Primed by the HTBI set, a first-round RT-PCR was run on the TCR CDR3. From the multiplex PCR reads, TCRdb called clonotypes with MiXCR, one entry per CDR3 protein. The sample holds 640,000 or so distinct CDR3 sequences, approximately 15% seen once. About this clonotype: Its antigen is currently unknown.

The CDR3 contains 13 residues. The germline CDR1 and CDR2 sequences are LGHDT and YNNKEL (reference sequence). Trimming removed 2 bases from V and 9 bases from J, with 8 bases in between. The diagnoses drew upon clinical symptoms, serum thyroxine and TRAb, thyroid ultrasound and orbital computed tomography. Sequencing was carried out using blood. The gene calls are TRBV3-1 and TRBJ1-6; possibly TRBD1 for D (5 bases). This sequence originates from a woman under 30 with Graves' ophthalmopathy. CDR3 sequence reads: CASSQNRRSPLHF. CDR3 nucleotides: TGTGCCAGCAGCCAAAACAGGCGTTCACCCCTCCACTTT.